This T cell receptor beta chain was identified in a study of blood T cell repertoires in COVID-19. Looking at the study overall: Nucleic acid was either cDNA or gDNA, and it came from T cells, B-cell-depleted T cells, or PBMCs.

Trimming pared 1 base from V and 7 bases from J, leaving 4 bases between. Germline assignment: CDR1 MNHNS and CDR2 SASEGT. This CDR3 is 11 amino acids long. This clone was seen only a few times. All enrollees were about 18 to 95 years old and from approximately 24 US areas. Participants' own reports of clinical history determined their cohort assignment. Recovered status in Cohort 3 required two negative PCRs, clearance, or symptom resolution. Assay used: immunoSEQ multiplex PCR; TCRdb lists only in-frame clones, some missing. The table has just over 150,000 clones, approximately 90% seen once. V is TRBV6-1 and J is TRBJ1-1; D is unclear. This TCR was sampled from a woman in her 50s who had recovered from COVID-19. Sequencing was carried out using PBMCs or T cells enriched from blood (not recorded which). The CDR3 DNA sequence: TGTGCCAGCAGTGAAGTTAGTGAAGCTTTCTTT. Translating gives CASSEVSEAFF.